This record looks at one T cell receptor (beta chain) sequence and its context. Its antigen is not identified. The table came from immunoSEQ multiplex PCR; TCRdb's copy has only in-frame clones and leaves some out. This table holds 300,000 to 400,000 clones, 92% found once. This record comes from a study of Ad26.COV2.S vaccination and SARS-CoV-2 variants. General observations from the study: Substantial breadth was reported for post-vaccination spike-specific CD8+ and CD4+ T cells. Comparability of non-spike TCR breadth was observed across vaccine and placebo recipients. It was vaccine recipients, not placebo recipients, who had the higher spike-specific TCR breadth. An underestimation of total T cell responses may have resulted from the TCR breadth and depth analyses.

This sequence was found in a human donor who had recovered from COVID-19. Sample: peripheral blood, taken after recovery from COVID-19.

CDR3 sequence (DNA): TGCGCCAGCAGCCGGAGACAGGGGACGGGAGAGACCCAGTACTTC. Residues: CASSRRQGTGETQYF. The genes are TRBV4-3 and TRBJ2-5; 8 bases agree with TRBD1. Germline-derived CDR1 and CDR2 are LGHNA and YSLEER. J was trimmed by 4 bases and V by 4 bases; bases with no gene match: 8. The CDR3 loop spans 15 amino acids.